The 18 T cell receptor beta chains below were found in one sample sequenced in a study of CD8+CD57+ T cells in acquired aplastic anemia. CDR3 and TCR beta VDJ profiling relied on genomic DNA as the template. TCRdb independently ran MiXCR on the reads; one entry per CDR3 protein. The profile shows around 150,000 distinct CDR3 sequences, roughly 45% of them singletons. The sample comprised sorted CD4+, CD8+, or CD8+CD57+ T cells (not recorded which) from PBMCs. These receptors all stem from a human donor in good health.

This clonotype was detected many times. J is TRBJ1-2 and V is TRBV7-2; perhaps TRBD1 as D (6 bases). The length of the CDR3 is 15 residues. Per germline, CDR1 SGHTA and CDR2 FQGNSA. V dropped 5 bases and J dropped 4 bases, with 17 bases sitting between them. CDR3 sequence reads: CASSPPQGSPYGYTF. As DNA, the CDR3 is TGTGCCAGCAGCCCCCCTCAGGGGAGCCCCTATGGCTACACCTTC.

This clonotype was counted many times. V usage is TRBV6-5 and J usage is TRBJ2-2; D remains unclear. Trimming removed 2 bases from V and 6 bases from J, with 4 bases in between. This CDR3 region has 12 residues. Germline-derived CDR1 and CDR2 are MNHEY and SVGAGI. The DNA of the CDR3 is TGTGCCAGCAGTTACCTGTCCGGGGAGCTGTTTTTT. Amino acids: CASSYLSGELFF.

This clonotype was found many times. The V and J genes are TRBV5-1 and TRBJ2-3; D might be TRBD1 (6 bases). Germline CDR1 reads SGHRS; CDR2 reads YFSETQ. The CDR3 contains 15 residues. V lost 4 bases, J lost 2 bases, and 14 bases lay in between. CDR3 nucleotides: TGCGCCAGCAGCCCCCGGGACACCCCCACAGATACGCAGTATTTT. It yields the protein CASSPRDTPTDTQYF.

A word on this clonotype: This could be a read error, since a much larger clone is one nucleotide away. The chain joins TRBV5-5 to TRBJ2-7; TRBD1 might be the D (6 bases). Germline lookup yields CDR1 SGHKS and CDR2 YYEKEE (reference sequence). The V end lost 4 bases, the J end lost 5 bases, and 19 bases lay between the germline ends. CDR3 size: 15 residues. As DNA, the CDR3 is TGTGCCAGCAGCCCAAGACAGGTAGGGCGCGACGAGCAGTACTTC. Translation gives CASSPRQVGRDEQYF.

The chain joins TRBV7-2 to TRBJ1-3, with D unresolved. Germline assignment: CDR1 SGHTA and CDR2 FQGNSA. With 10 bases removed from V and 4 bases from J, the gap between germline ends came to 14 bases. The length of the CDR3 is 13 residues. The CDR3 spells CATPRKMGNTIYF. The DNA of the CDR3 is TGTGCCACCCCGAGGAAGATGGGAAACACCATATATTTT. Full variable domain (outside the CDR3, taken from reference TRBV7-2 and TRBJ1-3): GAGVSQSPSNKVTEKGKDVELRCDPISGHTALYWYRQSLGQGLEFLIYFQGNSAPDKSGLPSDRFSAERTGGSVSTLTIQRTQQEDSAVYLCATPRKMGNTIYFGEGSWLTVV.

The table lists this clonotype with many counts. The chain combines TRBV2 with TRBJ2-1; D ambiguous. Between the trimmed V and J ends, which lost 3 bases and 8 bases, there was a span of 11 bases. CDR1 is SNHLY, CDR2 FYNNEI, per germline. CDR3 length: 13 residues. As DNA, the CDR3 is TGTGCCAGCAGTGATCTGAGATTGTATGAGCAGTTCTTC. It encodes CASSDLRLYEQFF.

This clonotype was recorded at least ten times. This chain uses TRBV24-1 with TRBJ2-3, with 7 bases identical to TRBD2. Per the germline V gene, CDR1 is KGHDR and CDR2 is SFDVKD. The CDR3 has 14 amino acids. With V trimmed by 3 bases and J by 4 bases, 3 bases remained unmatched. CDR3 sequence: CATSDPGRADTQYF. CDR3 in DNA: TGTGCCACCAGTGATCCGGGGAGGGCAGATACGCAGTATTTT.

This clonotype was detected once. CDR3 sequence: CASSLDETRNQETQYF. CDR3 DNA: TGTGCCAGCAGTTTAGATGAGACGCGGAACCAAGAGACCCAGTACTTC. V gene TRBV6-5 combines with J gene TRBJ2-5; D not certain. The V end was cut by 4 bases, the J end by 0 bases, with 15 bases between. The CDR3 has 16 amino acids. CDR1 and CDR2 (germline): MNHEY, SVGAGI.

The chain couples TRBV7-2 to TRBJ2-1, with a tentative D call TRBD2 (5 bases). The germline CDR1 and CDR2 sequences are SGHTA and FQGNSA. This CDR3 contains 12 residues. V shed 5 bases and J shed 10 bases, with 12 bases lying between them. CDR3 residues: CASSRRLWEQFF. CDR3 nucleotides: TGTGCCAGCAGCAGGAGGCTCTGGGAGCAGTTCTTC.

This clonotype was picked up many times. V gene TRBV19 combines with J gene TRBJ2-1; D is perhaps TRBD1 (6 bases). Trimming took off 6 bases at V and 4 bases at J, with 10 bases between the two ends. CDR3 length equals 13 residues. CDR1 and CDR2 (germline): LNHDA, SQIVND (reference sequence). CDR3 loop: CASSLGQYNEQFF. As DNA, the CDR3 is TGTGCCAGTAGCCTAGGACAGTACAATGAGCAGTTCTTC.

In DNA form, the CDR3 reads TGTGCCAGCAGCCCACAAGGAGTGATCCGGAACACTGAAGCTTTCTTT. Amino acids: CASSPQGVIRNTEAFF. This sequence joins TRBV28 and TRBJ1-1; D unclear. The CDR3 runs to 16 residues. The V and J ends lost 6 bases and 1 base respectively, with 18 bases between them. The germline gives CDR1 MDHEN, CDR2 SYDVKM. The full variable domain, completed using reference TRBV28 and TRBJ1-1, is DVKVTQSSRYLVKRTGEKVFLECVQDMDHENMFWYRQDPGLGLRLIYFSYDVKMKEKGDIPEGYSVSREKKERFSLILESASTNQTSMYLCASSPQGVIRNTEAFFGQGTRLTVV.

The chain is built from TRBV19 and TRBJ2-1; D is tentatively TRBD1 or TRBD2 (6 bases each). CDR1 and CDR2 from the germline V gene are LNHDA and SQIVND (reference sequence). The V and J ends lost 8 bases and 3 bases respectively, with 17 bases between them. The CDR3 totals 15 residues. In DNA, the CDR3 is TGTGCCAGTCGAAGGGGAGGACAGCTCTACAATGAGCAGTTCTTC. It encodes CASRRGGQLYNEQFF.

In its sample, this clonotype was seen many times. J is TRBJ2-3 and V is TRBV9; 13 bases line up with TRBD2. Germline CDR1 and CDR2: SGDLS and YYNGEE. V dropped 4 bases and J dropped 4; count of bases not matched to a gene: 3. The CDR3 length is 15 residues. The CDR3 nucleotides read TGTGCCAGCAGCCCTGGACTAGCGGGGGCAGATACGCAGTATTTT. Its translation is CASSPGLAGADTQYF.

This clonotype was counted a few times. J is TRBJ2-3 and V is TRBV2; D ambiguous. From germline, CDR1 is SNHLY and CDR2 FYNNEI. The CDR3 is 14 amino acids. Between the trimmed V and J ends, which lost 6 bases and 2 bases, there was a span of 12 bases. In nucleotides, the CDR3 is TGTGCCAGCAGGGGCCGATTCCCCACAGATACGCAGTATTTT. Its translation is CASRGRFPTDTQYF.

A single count supports this clonotype. The CDR3 does not close with the conserved phenylalanine or tryptophan, likely indicating a read error. No DNA is shown, since the ends of the CDR3 on it are uncertain; the CDR3 is the one TCRdb lists. J is TRBJ2-6 and V is TRBV19. From its first to its last residue, the CDR3 has 9 amino acids. Germline values: CDR1 LNHDA, CDR2 SQIVND (reference sequence). The CDR3 sequence is CASTASLTT.

The gene calls are TRBV6-1 and TRBJ1-4; a possible D gene is TRBD1 (6 bases). The CDR3 totals 15 residues. CDR1 MNHNS and CDR2 SASEGT come from the germline V gene. Between the trimmed V and J ends, which lost 8 bases and 8 bases, there was a span of 21 bases. CDR3 nucleotides: TGTGCCAGCGCACCCGGGACATTGGCTGGGGAAAAACTGTTTTTT. Translated, it gives CASAPGTLAGEKLFF.

The sample holds a few counts of this clonotype. In DNA, the CDR3 is TGCAGCGTTGAAGGTAGCGATCGTGATAGCAATCAGCCCCAGCATTTT. Its protein is CSVEGSDRDSNQPQHF. V is TRBV29-1 and J is TRBJ1-5, with D hard to call. Looked up from germline, CDR1 is SQVTM and CDR2 is ANQGSEA. The CDR3 totals 16 residues. The V end was cut by 1 base, the J end by 0 bases, with 13 bases between.

The rearrangement links TRBV6-1 to TRBJ1-2; D uncertain. Trimming removed 11 bases from V and 2 bases from J, with 12 bases in between. The CDR3 runs to 12 residues. CDR1 is MNHNS, CDR2 SASEGT, per germline. The CDR3 loop is CAGIGRNYGYTF. Here the CDR3 DNA reads TGTGCCGGCATCGGACGGAACTATGGCTACACCTTC.